The 31 T cell receptor beta chains in this list originate from one sample, sequenced in a study of T cell responses to AZD1222 COVID-19 vaccine. Using immunoSEQ multiplex PCR, the repertoire was profiled, and TCRdb retains in-frame clones only, with some absent. Of under 200,000 clones in the sample, around 94% were seen once. The sequencing here drew on peripheral blood, taken 28 days after the second dose of the MenACWY control vaccine. Receptors originate from an adult who received the MenACWY meningococcal vaccine as a control.

The genes are TRBV11-3 and TRBJ1-2; maybe TRBD1 (6 bases). This CDR3 region has 13 residues. Per germline, CDR1 SGHNT and CDR2 YENEEA. Deletions cut 5 bases from V and 8 bases from J, with 15 bases between. The CDR3 loop reads CASSLWGHAGYTF. CDR3 nucleotide sequence: TGTGCCAGCAGCCTGTGGGGGCACGCGGGCTACACCTTC.

This chain connects TRBV9 to TRBJ2-2, with D perhaps TRBD1 or TRBD2 (6 bases each). The CDR3 runs 15 residues. The germline CDR1 and CDR2 sequences are SGDLS and YYNGEE. Trimming removed 4 bases from V and 6 bases from J, with 16 bases in between. As DNA, the CDR3 is TGTGCCAGCAGCCGAAGGGGGGCAAGGGCCGGGGAGCTGTTTTTT. Translating it yields CASSRRGARAGELFF.

The chain carries TRBV5-1 and TRBJ2-3; 13 positions agree with TRBD2. The trim removed 1 base at V and 4 bases at J, leaving 3 bases unmatched. The length of the CDR3 is 16 residues. Germline V gene data show CDR1 as SGHRS and CDR2 as YFSETQ. The CDR3 nucleotides read TGCGCCAGCAGCTTGTCACTAGCGGGAGGGGCAGATACGCAGTATTTT. Its protein is CASSLSLAGGADTQYF.

The rearrangement uses TRBV15 and TRBJ2-2; TRBD2 matches 16 bases. CDR1 is LNHNV and CDR2 is YYDKDF in the germline V gene (reference sequence). After removal of 3 bases from V and 6 bases from J, the junction contained 13 bases not matched to a gene. CDR3 length: 20 residues. The CDR3 coding sequence is TGTGCCACCAGCAGGGCCGGGACTAGCGGGAGGGGTCTCGTGGCCGGGGAGCTGTTTTTT. It is translated as CATSRAGTSGRGLVAGELFF. Variable domain in full (rest from reference TRBV15 and TRBJ2-2): DAMVIQNPRYQVTQFGKPVTLSCSQTLNHNVMYWYQQKSSQAPKLLFHYYDKDFNNEADTPDNFQSRRPNTSFCFLDIRSPGLGDTAMYLCATSRAGTSGRGLVAGELFFGEGSRLTVL.

V is TRBV7-9 and J is TRBJ1-1; possible D gene TRBD1, 5 bases. V was pared by 4 bases and J by 5 bases, with 20 bases between. CDR1 and CDR2 (germline): SEHNR, FQNEAQ (reference sequence). This CDR3 is built from 16 residues. The chain's CDR3 is CASSSQPTVMSTEAFF. For the CDR3, the DNA is TGTGCCAGCAGCTCCCAACCGACAGTCATGAGTACTGAAGCTTTCTTT.

This clone was counted once. The CDR3 DNA is TGTGCCAGCAGCGTAGGACTAGCGGGAACAGGAGATGAGACCCAGTACTTC. This translates into CASSVGLAGTGDETQYF. The genes are TRBV9 and TRBJ2-5, with 11 positions matching TRBD2. The CDR3 length is 17 residues. The germline gives CDR1 SGDLS, CDR2 YYNGEE. Germline trimming cut 0 bases from V and 5 bases from J; bases unmatched to any gene: 9.

The chain recombines TRBV27 with TRBJ1-6, with 8 bases identical to TRBD1. The CDR3 is 16 residues long. CDR1 MNHEY and CDR2 SMNVEV come from the germline V gene (reference sequence). J lost 7 bases, V lost 5 bases, and 10 bases had no gene match. CDR3 sequence reads: CASSLRTGMVNSPLHF. The DNA of the CDR3 is TGTGCCAGCAGTCTAAGGACAGGGATGGTGAATTCACCCCTCCACTTT.

This clone has only a few counts. The chain is built from TRBV6-4 and TRBJ1-3, with 7 bases fitting TRBD1. Germline V gene data show CDR1 as MRHNA and CDR2 as SNTAGT. The CDR3 loop spans 16 amino acids. V lost 1 base to trimming and J lost 2 bases; unmatched junction nucleotides: 5. CDR3 sequence: CASSDCNRGTGNTIYF. In nucleotides, the CDR3 is TGTGCCAGCAGTGACTGTAACAGGGGAACTGGAAACACCATATATTTT.

This rearrangement joins TRBV28 to TRBJ2-5, with D perhaps matching TRBD1 (6 bases). CDR1 and CDR2 from the germline V gene are MDHEN and SYDVKM. Trimming cost V 8 bases and J 1 base, with 11 bases left between them. The CDR3 consists of 13 residues. The CDR3 spells CASWGQIQETQYF. The CDR3 nucleotides read TGTGCCAGCTGGGGACAAATCCAAGAGACCCAGTACTTC. The full variable domain, rest sourced from reference TRBV28 and TRBJ2-5, is DVKVTQSSRYLVKRTGEKVFLECVQDMDHENMFWYRQDPGLGLRLIYFSYDVKMKEKGDIPEGYSVSREKKERFSLILESASTNQTSMYLCASWGQIQETQYFGPGTRLLVL.

The chain couples TRBV12-5 to TRBJ2-2; 9 bases align to TRBD2. This CDR3 is 15 amino acids long. The junction had 3 bases not matched to a gene; V was cut back by 4 bases and J by 3 bases. Germline CDR1 is LGHNT and CDR2 is FRNRAP. The CDR3 DNA reads as TGTGCTAGTGGTTGGACTAGCGCCCACACCGGGGAGCTGTTTTTT. This gives the protein CASGWTSAHTGELFF.

This chain uses TRBV5-8 with TRBJ2-3; D perhaps matches TRBD2 (6 bases). The CDR3 length is 15 residues. The germline V and J ends were trimmed by 5 bases and 3 bases, with 16 bases remaining between them. Germline V gene data show CDR1 as SGHTS and CDR2 as YDEGEE. The DNA for the CDR3 is TGTGCCAGCAGGACGGTCGGGAGTCCAACAGATACGCAGTATTTT. Translating it yields CASRTVGSPTDTQYF.

The chain uses TRBV7-3 and TRBJ2-3; TRBD2 agrees at 10 bases. The V segment lost 5 bases and the J segment 4 bases; nucleotides outside the gene matches: 6. The CDR3 consists of 15 residues. CDR1 is SGHTA, CDR2 FQGTGA, per germline. Here the CDR3 DNA reads TGTGCCAGCAGCAATAGCGGGAGGCCCTCAGATACGCAGTATTTT. Translated, it gives CASSNSGRPSDTQYF.

V gene TRBV7-2 combines with J gene TRBJ1-1; D uncertain. In germline, CDR1 is SGHTA, CDR2 FQGNSA. The V gene lost 7 bases and the J gene lost 6 bases, with 12 bases spanning the gap. CDR3 length equals 12 residues. The chain's CDR3 is CASKLRSSEAFF. CDR3 coding DNA: TGTGCCAGCAAGCTCCGGTCATCTGAAGCTTTCTTT.

The chain links TRBV19 to TRBJ2-1; 9 bases match TRBD2. Per germline, CDR1 LNHDA and CDR2 SQIVND (reference sequence). The CDR3 spans 13 residues. The V gene end was trimmed by 7 bases and the J gene end by 8 bases; junction bases not matched to a gene: 6. This CDR3 reads CASMAGGGDEQFF. The CDR3 nucleotides are TGTGCCAGTATGGCGGGAGGGGGCGATGAGCAGTTCTTC.

V usage is TRBV6-5 and J usage is TRBJ2-7; D unclear. This CDR3 is 11 amino acids long. Germline V CDR1 and CDR2: MNHEY, SVGAGI. V dropped 6 bases and J dropped 6 bases, with 9 bases sitting between them. The CDR3 protein is CASSDVSEQYF. DNA of the CDR3: TGTGCCAGCAGCGACGTGAGCGAGCAGTACTTC.

The rearrangement uses TRBV6-1 and TRBJ2-5; possible D gene TRBD1, 5 bases. From germline, CDR1 is MNHNS and CDR2 SASEGT. Trimming cost V 2 bases and J 5 bases, with 15 bases left between them. CDR3 length: 15 residues. This CDR3 is CASSENIRVGETQYF. The CDR3 coding sequence is TGTGCCAGCAGTGAAAATATCAGGGTGGGGGAGACCCAGTACTTC.

The chain combines TRBV7-6 with TRBJ1-3; 8 nucleotides align to TRBD1. The CDR3 extends over 14 amino acids. V was pared by 5 bases and J by 4 bases, with 4 bases of the junction left unmatched. Germline V lookup: CDR1 SGHVS, CDR2 FNYEAQ. As DNA, the CDR3 is TGTGCCAGCAGCAATAGACAGGGGGGAAACACCATATATTTT. Protein product: CASSNRQGGNTIYF.

The CDR3 DNA follows: TGTGCCAGCTCACAACAGGGGACTGGAAACACCATATATTTT. It yields the protein CASSQQGTGNTIYF. This sequence joins TRBV18 and TRBJ1-3; 7 bases are shared with TRBD1. Germline V gene lookup returns CDR1 KGHSH and CDR2 LQKENI. This CDR3 contains 14 residues. V lost 4 bases to trimming and J lost 2 bases; unmatched junction nucleotides: 2.

The chain is built from TRBV30 and TRBJ1-3; D is possibly TRBD1 (6 bases). With 5 bases removed from V and 3 bases from J, the gap between germline ends came to 14 bases. The CDR3 totals 14 residues. Looked up from germline, CDR1 is GTSNPN and CDR2 is SVGIG (reference sequence). In DNA, the CDR3 is TGTGCCTGGGGGTTGGGGGCTGTTGGAAACACCATATATTTT. Translating gives CAWGLGAVGNTIYF.

The V gene is TRBV18, the J gene TRBJ2-1; D not resolved. CDR1 is KGHSH, CDR2 LQKENI, per germline. Trimming stripped 0 bases from V and 5 bases from J, with 8 bases between. The CDR3 sequence is 14 residues long. For the CDR3, the DNA is TGTGCCAGCTCACCACCGCTGGGCGACAATGAGCAGTTCTTC. It codes for CASSPPLGDNEQFF.

The chain links TRBV4-1 to TRBJ2-7; no definite D call. Between the trimmed V and J ends, which lost 0 bases and 7 bases, there was a span of 10 bases. The CDR3 is made up of 13 amino acids. Germline lookup yields CDR1 MGHRA and CDR2 YSYEKL. CDR3: CASSQDLSREQYF. The CDR3 bases are TGCGCCAGCAGCCAAGATCTTAGTAGGGAGCAGTACTTC.

The chain is built from TRBV20-1 and TRBJ1-4; D is ambiguous. This CDR3 is 11 amino acids long. CDR1 and CDR2 (germline): DFQATT, SNEGSKA (reference sequence). Trimming left V 5 bases short and J 5 bases short, with 6 bases between. The CDR3 is CSAFKNEKLFF. In nucleotides, the CDR3 is TGCAGTGCTTTCAAAAATGAAAAACTGTTTTTT.

The genes are TRBV19 and TRBJ1-1; a weak D match, TRBD1 (6 bases). Per germline, CDR1 LNHDA and CDR2 SQIVND (reference sequence). V lost 6 bases and J lost 0, with 11 bases in between. The CDR3 loop spans 14 amino acids. The CDR3 nucleotides are TGTGCCAGTAGCCCACAGGGCCTGAACACTGAAGCTTTCTTT. This gives the protein CASSPQGLNTEAFF.

This clone was recorded a few times. The chain joins TRBV28 to TRBJ1-1, with D maybe TRBD1 (5 bases). Germline V gene data show CDR1 as MDHEN and CDR2 as SYDVKM. The CDR3 runs to 11 residues. Trimming removed 8 bases at V and 5 bases at J, with 9 bases between. CDR3 sequence (DNA): TGTGCCAGCGGGGCGGCGACTGAAGCTTTCTTT. It translates to CASGAATEAFF.

This chain connects TRBV5-1 to TRBJ1-1, with unresolved D. The CDR3 runs 13 residues. CDR1 and CDR2 (germline): SGHRS, YFSETQ. Trimming removed 5 bases at V and 0 bases at J, with 8 bases between. CDR3 sequence reads: CASREGMNTEAFF. The DNA for the CDR3 is TGCGCCAGCAGGGAGGGAATGAACACTGAAGCTTTCTTT. The variable domain in full, completed from reference TRBV5-1 and TRBJ1-1, reads KAGVTQTPRYLIKTRGQQVTLSCSPISGHRSVSWYQQTPGQGLQFLFEYFSETQRNKGNFPGRFSGRQFSNSRSEMNVSTLELGDSALYLCASREGMNTEAFFGQGTRLTVV.

The chain combines TRBV29-1 with TRBJ1-1; 9 nucleotides match TRBD1. Trimming took 5 bases from V and 1 from J; bases not matched to a gene: 2. CDR3 length: 13 residues. Germline CDR1 and CDR2: SQVTM and ANQGSEA. This CDR3 is CSVRDRANTEAFF. In nucleotides, the CDR3 is TGCAGCGTTCGGGACAGGGCGAACACTGAAGCTTTCTTT.

V is TRBV6-6 and J is TRBJ1-5; possibly TRBD1 for D (6 bases). This CDR3 has 17 amino acids. Germline CDR1 MNHNY, CDR2 SVGAGI (reference sequence). V lost 5 bases, J lost 0 bases, and 17 bases lay in between. CDR3 amino acids: CASSPRGGPTSNQPQHF. The CDR3 region has the DNA TGTGCCAGCAGTCCCCGAGGGGGTCCCACTAGCAATCAGCCCCAGCATTTT.

This chain uses TRBV11-3 with TRBJ2-1; 12 nucleotides agree with TRBD2. This CDR3 has 15 amino acids. Germline V gene data show CDR1 as SGHNT and CDR2 as YENEEA. V dropped 5 bases and J dropped 6; count of bases not matched to a gene: 5. CDR3 DNA: TGTGCCAGCAGCCCCCTAGCGGGAGGGTTCAATGAGCAGTTCTTC. It specifies CASSPLAGGFNEQFF.

V is TRBV19 and J is TRBJ1-5; 7 bases agree with TRBD1. The trim removed 5 bases at V and 5 bases at J, leaving 12 bases unmatched. The CDR3 consists of 16 residues. Germline V gene lookup returns CDR1 LNHDA and CDR2 SQIVND (reference sequence). The CDR3 loop reads CASSLTLRGNYQPQHF. The CDR3, as DNA: TGTGCCAGTAGTTTGACTCTCAGGGGGAACTATCAGCCCCAGCATTTT.

The chain couples TRBV7-2 to TRBJ2-3; TRBD1 agrees at 10 bases. The CDR3 loop spans 15 amino acids. Germline CDR1 reads SGHTA; CDR2 reads FQGNSA. The V and J ends lost 5 bases and 4 bases, in that order; junction bases with no gene match: 6. CDR3 DNA: TGTGCCAGCAGCCATTTGACAGGGGGCGCAGATACGCAGTATTTT. This translates into CASSHLTGGADTQYF.

The gene calls are TRBV14 and TRBJ1-6; D remains ambiguous. CDR1 SGHDN and CDR2 FVKESK come from the germline V gene. V was trimmed by 0 bases and J by 7 bases, leaving 7 bases between them. This CDR3 has 14 residues. The CDR3 nucleotides read TGTGCCAGCAGCCAAGAATCGAAGAATTCACCCCTCCACTTT. Encoded protein: CASSQESKNSPLHF.